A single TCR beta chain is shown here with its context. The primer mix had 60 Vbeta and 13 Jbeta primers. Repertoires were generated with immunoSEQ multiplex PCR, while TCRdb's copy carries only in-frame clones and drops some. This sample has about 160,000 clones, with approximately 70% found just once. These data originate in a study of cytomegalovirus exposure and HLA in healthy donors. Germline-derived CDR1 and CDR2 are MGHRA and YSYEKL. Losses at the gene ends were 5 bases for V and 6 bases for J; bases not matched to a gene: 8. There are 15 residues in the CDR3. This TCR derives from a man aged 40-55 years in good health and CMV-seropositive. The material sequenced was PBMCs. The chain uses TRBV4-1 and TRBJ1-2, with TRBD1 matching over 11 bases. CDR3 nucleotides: TGCGCCAGCAGCTTCCGGACAGGGGGCGTTGATGGCTACACCTTC. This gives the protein CASSFRTGGVDGYTF.